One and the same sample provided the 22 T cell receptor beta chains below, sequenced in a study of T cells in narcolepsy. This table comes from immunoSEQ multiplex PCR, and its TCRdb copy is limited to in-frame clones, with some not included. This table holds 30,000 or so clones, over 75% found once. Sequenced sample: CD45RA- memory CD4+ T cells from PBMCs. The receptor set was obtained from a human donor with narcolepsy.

DNA of the CDR3: TGCGCCAGCAGCTTGGCCGCCTTGGGGCAACTAGGAAACACCATATATTTT. It encodes CASSLAALGQLGNTIYF. The chain couples TRBV5-1 to TRBJ1-3; possible D gene TRBD1, 5 bases. V was shortened by 0 bases and J by 4 bases, with 17 bases between the two germline ends. The germline V gene has CDR1 SGHRS and CDR2 YFSETQ. CDR3 length: 17 amino acids.

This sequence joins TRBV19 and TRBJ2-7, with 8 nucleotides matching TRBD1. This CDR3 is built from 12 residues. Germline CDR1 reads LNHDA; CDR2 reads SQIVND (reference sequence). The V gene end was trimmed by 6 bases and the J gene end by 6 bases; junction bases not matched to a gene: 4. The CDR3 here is CASSRTGGEQYF. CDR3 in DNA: TGTGCCAGTAGCAGAACAGGGGGCGAGCAGTACTTC.

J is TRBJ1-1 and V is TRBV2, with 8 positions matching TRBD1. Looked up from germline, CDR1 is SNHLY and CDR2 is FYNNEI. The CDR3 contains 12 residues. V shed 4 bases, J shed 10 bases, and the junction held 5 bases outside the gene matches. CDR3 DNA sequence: TGTGCCAGCAGTGTACAGGGGGGGCCAGCTTTCTTT. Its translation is CASSVQGGPAFF.

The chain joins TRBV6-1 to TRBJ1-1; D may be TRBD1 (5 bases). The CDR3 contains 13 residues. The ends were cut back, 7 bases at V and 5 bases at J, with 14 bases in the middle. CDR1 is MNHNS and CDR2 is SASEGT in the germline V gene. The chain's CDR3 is CASTLAGGTEAFF. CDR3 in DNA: TGTGCCAGCACTCTGGCCGGGGGGACTGAAGCTTTCTTT.

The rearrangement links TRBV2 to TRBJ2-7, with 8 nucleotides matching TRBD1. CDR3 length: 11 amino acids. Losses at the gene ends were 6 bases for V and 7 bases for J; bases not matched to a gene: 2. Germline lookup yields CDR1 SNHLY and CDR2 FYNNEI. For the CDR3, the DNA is TGTGCCAGCAGCCGGGACAGGGAGCAGTACTTC. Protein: CASSRDREQYF.

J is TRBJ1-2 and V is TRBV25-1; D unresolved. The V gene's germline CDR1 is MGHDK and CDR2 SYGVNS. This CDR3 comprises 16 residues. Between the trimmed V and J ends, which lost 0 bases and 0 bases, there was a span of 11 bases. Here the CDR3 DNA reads TGTGCCAGCAGTGAATATAATTCCGGAGCTAACTATGGCTACACCTTC. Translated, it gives CASSEYNSGANYGYTF.

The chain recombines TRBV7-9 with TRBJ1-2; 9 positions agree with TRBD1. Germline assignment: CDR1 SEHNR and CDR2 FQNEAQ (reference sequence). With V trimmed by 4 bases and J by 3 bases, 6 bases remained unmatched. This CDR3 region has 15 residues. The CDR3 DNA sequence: TGTGCCAGCAGCTCCTTAACAGGGGGCGACTATGGCTACACCTTC. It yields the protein CASSSLTGGDYGYTF.

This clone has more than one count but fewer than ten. CDR3 coding DNA: TGTGCCAGCAGCTTGTCCGGGACAGAAAATTCACCCCTCCACTTT. Translated, it gives CASSLSGTENSPLHF. This chain joins TRBV5-5 and TRBJ1-6; 7 nucleotides align to TRBD1. V shed 1 base and J 7 bases; nucleotides not matched to a gene: 5. CDR3 length equals 15 residues. From germline, CDR1 is SGHKS and CDR2 YYEKEE (reference sequence).

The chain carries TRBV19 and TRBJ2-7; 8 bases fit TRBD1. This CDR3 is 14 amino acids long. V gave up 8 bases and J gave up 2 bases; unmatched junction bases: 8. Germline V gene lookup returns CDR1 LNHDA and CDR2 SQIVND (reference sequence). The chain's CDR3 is CASRRQGQAYEQYF. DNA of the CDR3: TGTGCCAGTCGACGACAGGGGCAAGCCTACGAGCAGTACTTC.

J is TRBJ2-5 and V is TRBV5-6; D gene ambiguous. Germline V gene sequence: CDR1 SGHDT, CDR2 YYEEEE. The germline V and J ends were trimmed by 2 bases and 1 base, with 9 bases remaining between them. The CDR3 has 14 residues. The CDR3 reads CASSLSSLQETQYF. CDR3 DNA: TGTGCCAGCAGCTTAAGCAGTCTCCAAGAGACCCAGTACTTC.

CDR3 DNA sequence: TGTGCCAGCAGCGTAGCGTGGTCGAACACTGAAGCTTTCTTT. Translating it yields CASSVAWSNTEAFF. The V and J genes are TRBV9 and TRBJ1-1; no clear D gene. The CDR3 is 14 amino acids. Germline V lookup: CDR1 SGDLS, CDR2 YYNGEE. V lost 0 bases and J 1 base, leaving 7 bases between the germline ends.

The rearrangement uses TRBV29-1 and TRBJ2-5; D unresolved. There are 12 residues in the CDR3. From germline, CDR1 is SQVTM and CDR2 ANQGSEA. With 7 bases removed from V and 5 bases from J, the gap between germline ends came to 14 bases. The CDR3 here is CSAPAVGETQYF. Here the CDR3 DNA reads TGCAGCGCCCCCGCGGTGGGGGAGACCCAGTACTTC.

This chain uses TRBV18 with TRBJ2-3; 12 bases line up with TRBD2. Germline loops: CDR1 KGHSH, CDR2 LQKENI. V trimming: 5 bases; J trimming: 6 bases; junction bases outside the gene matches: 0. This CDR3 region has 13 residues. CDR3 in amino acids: CASSGLAGDTQYF. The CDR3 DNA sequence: TGTGCCAGCTCAGGACTAGCGGGGGATACGCAGTATTTT.

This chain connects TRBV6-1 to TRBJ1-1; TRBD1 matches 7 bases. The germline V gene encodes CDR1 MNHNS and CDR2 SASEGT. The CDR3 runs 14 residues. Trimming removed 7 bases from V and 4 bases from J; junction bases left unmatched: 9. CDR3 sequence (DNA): TGTGCCAGCACCCCGACAGGGACGCTCACTGAAGCTTTCTTT. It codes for CASTPTGTLTEAFF.

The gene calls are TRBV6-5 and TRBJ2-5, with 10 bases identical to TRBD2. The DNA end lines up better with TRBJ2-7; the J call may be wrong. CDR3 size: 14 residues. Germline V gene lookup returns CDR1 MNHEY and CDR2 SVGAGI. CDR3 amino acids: CASSSGGAFYEQYF. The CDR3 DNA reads TGTGCCAGCAGTAGCGGGGGGGCCTTTTACGAGCAGTACTTC.

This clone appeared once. CDR3 amino acids: CASSLDGFYGYTF. The DNA of the CDR3 is TGTGCCAGCAGTTTGGACGGATTCTATGGCTACACCTTC. This chain uses TRBV6-5 with TRBJ1-2; D is undetermined. There are 13 residues in the CDR3. The germline V gene encodes CDR1 MNHEY and CDR2 SVGAGI. Trimming removed 4 bases at V and 4 bases at J, with 10 bases between.

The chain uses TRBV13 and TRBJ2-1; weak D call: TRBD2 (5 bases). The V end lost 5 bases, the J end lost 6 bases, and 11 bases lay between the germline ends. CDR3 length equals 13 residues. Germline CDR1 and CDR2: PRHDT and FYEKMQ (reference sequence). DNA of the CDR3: TGTGCCAGCAGCCACGACTACATCAATGAGCAGTTCTTC. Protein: CASSHDYINEQFF.

DNA for the CDR3: TGTGCCAGCAGCCAACCCGCGGGGTACACTGAAGCTTTCTTT. Translated, it gives CASSQPAGYTEAFF. The rearrangement uses TRBV11-3 and TRBJ1-1; D gene unclear. The CDR3 runs to 14 residues. Trimming cost V 5 bases and J 3 bases, with 13 bases left between them. In germline, CDR1 is SGHNT, CDR2 YENEEA. Full variable domain (remainder filled in from reference TRBV11-3 and TRBJ1-1): EAGVVQSPRYKIIEKKQPVAFWCNPISGHNTLYWYLQNLGQGPELLIRYENEEAVDDSQLPKDRFSAERLKGVDSTLKIQPAELGDSAVYLCASSQPAGYTEAFFGQGTRLTVV.

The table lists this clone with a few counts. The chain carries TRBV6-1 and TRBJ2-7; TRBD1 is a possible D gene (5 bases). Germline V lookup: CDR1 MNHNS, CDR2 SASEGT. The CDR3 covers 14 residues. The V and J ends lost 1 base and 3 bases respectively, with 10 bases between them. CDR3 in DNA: TGTGCCAGCAGTGAAGAGCCGACAGTCTACGAGCAGTACTTC. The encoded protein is CASSEEPTVYEQYF.

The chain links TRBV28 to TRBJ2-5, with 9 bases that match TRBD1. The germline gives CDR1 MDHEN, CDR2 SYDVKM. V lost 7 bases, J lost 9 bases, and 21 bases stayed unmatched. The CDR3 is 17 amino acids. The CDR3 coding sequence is TGTGCCAGCACTCTGGGACACGGACAGGGGTTAGTGAGTGCCCAGTACTTC. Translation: CASTLGHGQGLVSAQYF.

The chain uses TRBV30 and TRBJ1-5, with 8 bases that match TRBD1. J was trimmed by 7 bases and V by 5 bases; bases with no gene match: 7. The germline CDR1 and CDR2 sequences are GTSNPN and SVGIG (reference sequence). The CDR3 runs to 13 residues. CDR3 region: CAWGQGSGQPQHF. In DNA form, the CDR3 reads TGTGCCTGGGGACAGGGATCTGGCCAGCCCCAGCATTTT.

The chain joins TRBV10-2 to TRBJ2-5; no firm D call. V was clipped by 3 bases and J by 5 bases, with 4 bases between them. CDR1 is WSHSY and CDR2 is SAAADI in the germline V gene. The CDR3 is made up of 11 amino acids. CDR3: CASSESETQYF. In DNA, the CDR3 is TGCGCCAGCAGTGAATCTGAGACCCAGTACTTC.